This T cell receptor beta chain originates from a study of siplizumab effects on memory and regulatory T cells. Study findings and constraints: Naive T cells seemed more diverse than memory cells and seemed major alloresponse contributors.

On this clone: What it binds is not known.

Germline V CDR1 and CDR2: SGDLS, YYNGEE. This CDR3 is built from 16 residues. Trimming cost V 4 bases and J 2 bases, with 15 bases left between them. This table comes from immunoSEQ multiplex PCR, and its TCRdb copy is limited to in-frame clones, with some not included. The table lists over 100,000 clones, about 91% of them singletons. The chain uses TRBV9 and TRBJ2-2; D gene ambiguous. This receptor was identified in a human donor in good health. Material for sequencing was Tregs sorted from blood. CDR3 sequence: CASSPTAHLNTGELFF. The CDR3 region has the DNA TGTGCCAGCAGCCCAACAGCCCACCTTAACACCGGGGAGCTGTTTTTT. Supplemented by reference TRBV9 and TRBJ2-2, the full variable domain reads DSGVTQTPKHLITATGQRVTLRCSPRSGDLSVYWYQQSLDQGLQFLIQYYNGEERAKGNILERFSAQQFPDLHSELNLSSLELGDSALYFCASSPTAHLNTGELFFGEGSRLTVL.